This T cell receptor beta chain was captured in a study of blood T cell repertoires in COVID-19. In the original workflow: Nucleated cell number was recorded as an estimate derived from reference gene primer amplification. The repertoire was sequenced with immunoSEQ multiplex PCR; TCRdb's copy has only in-frame clones and lacks some. That table is the source of V, J and clone size, and D and trimming were worked out from the DNA. The sample holds 250,000 to 300,000 clones; about 89% are singletons and the top ten take around 2.2%. The length of the CDR3 is 13 residues. Germline-derived CDR1 and CDR2 are SGHRS and YFSETQ. The V end lost 0 bases, the J end lost 4 bases, and 7 bases lay between the germline ends. Patients of the Seattle cohort, enrolled during active infection, were followed longitudinally.

The chain uses TRBV5-1 and TRBJ1-1; no reliable D call. The sequenced sample consisted of peripheral blood. This sequence originates from a woman aged 25 to 39 with COVID-19, enrolled during active disease. The CDR3 reads CASSLAQLTEAFF. Written as DNA, the CDR3 is TGCGCCAGCAGCTTGGCACAGCTCACTGAAGCTTTCTTT.